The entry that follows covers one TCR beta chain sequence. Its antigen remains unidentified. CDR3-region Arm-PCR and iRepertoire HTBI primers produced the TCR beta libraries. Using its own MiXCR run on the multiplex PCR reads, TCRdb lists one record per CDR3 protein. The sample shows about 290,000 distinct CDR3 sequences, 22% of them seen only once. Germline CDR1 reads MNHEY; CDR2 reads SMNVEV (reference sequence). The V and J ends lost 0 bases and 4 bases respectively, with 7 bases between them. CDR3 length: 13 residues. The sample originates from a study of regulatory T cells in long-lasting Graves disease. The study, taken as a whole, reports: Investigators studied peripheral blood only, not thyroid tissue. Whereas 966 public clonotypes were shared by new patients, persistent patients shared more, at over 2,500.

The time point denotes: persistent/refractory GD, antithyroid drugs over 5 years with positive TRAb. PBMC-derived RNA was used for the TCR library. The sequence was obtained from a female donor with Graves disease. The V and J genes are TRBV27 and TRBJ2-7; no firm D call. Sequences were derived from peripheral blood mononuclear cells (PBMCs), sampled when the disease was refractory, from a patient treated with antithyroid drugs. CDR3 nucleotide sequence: TGTGCCAGCAGTTTATCGGCAGAGTACGAGCAGTACTTC. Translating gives CASSLSAEYEQYF.